This T cell receptor beta chain is drawn from a study of T-cell reconstitution after alpha-beta-depleted transplantation in children. Germline values: CDR1 SGDLS, CDR2 YYNGEE. V was trimmed by 0 bases and J by 14 bases, leaving 15 bases between them. This CDR3 spans 13 amino acids. This clonotype appeared many times. As it was prepared, the TCRbeta library received unique molecular identifiers. TCRdb reprocessed the PCR reads with MiXCR, giving one entry per CDR3 protein. This table has 450,000 to 500,000 distinct CDR3 sequences, approximately 12% appearing once. The clonotype comes from a human donor who donated a stem cell graft to a child with combined immunodeficiency. This sequence joins TRBV9 and TRBJ2-1, with D possibly being TRBD2 (7 bases). Source: PBMCs from the stem cell graft donor, taken from the stem cell graft. In DNA form, the CDR3 reads TGTGCCAGCAGCGTAGAGAGGGGAGGGGGTGAGTTCTTC. As protein: CASSVERGGGEFF.